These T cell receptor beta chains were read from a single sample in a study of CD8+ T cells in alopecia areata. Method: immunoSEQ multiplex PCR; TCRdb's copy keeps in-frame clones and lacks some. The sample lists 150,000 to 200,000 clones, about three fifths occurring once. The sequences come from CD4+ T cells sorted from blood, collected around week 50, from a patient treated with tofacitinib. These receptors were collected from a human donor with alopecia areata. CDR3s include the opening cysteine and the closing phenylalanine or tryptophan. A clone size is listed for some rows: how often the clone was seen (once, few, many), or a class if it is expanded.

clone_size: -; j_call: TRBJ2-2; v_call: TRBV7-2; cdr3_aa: CASSRSGGAGTGELFF
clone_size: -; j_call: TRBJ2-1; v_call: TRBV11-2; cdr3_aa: CASSFTAAGEQFF
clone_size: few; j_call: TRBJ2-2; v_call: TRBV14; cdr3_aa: CASSPWQRGDTGELFF
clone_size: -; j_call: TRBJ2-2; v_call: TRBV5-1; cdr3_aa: CASSFMTASSGELFF
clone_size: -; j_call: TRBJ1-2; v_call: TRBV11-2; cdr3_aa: CASSYSGLQGYTF
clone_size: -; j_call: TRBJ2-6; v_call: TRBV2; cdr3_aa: CASMGLSGANVLTF
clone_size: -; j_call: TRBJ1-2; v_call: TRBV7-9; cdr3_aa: CASTSGTDYGYTF
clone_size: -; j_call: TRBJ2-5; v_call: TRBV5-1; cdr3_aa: CASSLWNGEETQYF
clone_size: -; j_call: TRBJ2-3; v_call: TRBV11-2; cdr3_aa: CASSGHLGTDTQYF
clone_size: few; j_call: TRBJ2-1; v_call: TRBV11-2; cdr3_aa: CASSPDWRGNEQFF
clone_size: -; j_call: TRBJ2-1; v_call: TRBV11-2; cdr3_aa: CASSSGLASYEQFF